This T cell receptor (beta chain) was obtained from a study of OX40 agonist ivuxolimab in advanced cancers. About the study: The mean age was roughly 60 years, ranging from 23 to 79, with about four fifths of participants male. Partial responses were observed in three patients, of whom one had hepatocellular carcinoma and two had cutaneous melanoma.

Autoimmune disease history or systemic immunosuppression meant exclusion. Produced via immunoSEQ multiplex PCR; TCRdb's table is partial and in-frame only. This table has tens of thousands of clones, approximately 88% appearing once. This TCR came from an adult with an advanced solid tumor such as melanoma, head and neck, liver or kidney cancer. Source: CD4+ or CD8+ T cells sorted from blood, taken in a trial of the OX40 agonist ivuxolimab.

CDR3 in DNA: TGTGCCAGCACTCGTGATTCAAGCTCCTACGAGCAGTACTTC. It codes for CASTRDSSSYEQYF. The chain employs TRBV6-6 and TRBJ2-7, with D uncertain. Germline lookup yields CDR1 MNHNY and CDR2 SVGAGI (reference sequence). This CDR3 has 14 amino acids. The V and J ends lost 7 bases and 0 bases respectively, with 13 bases between them.